This entry is about one T cell receptor beta chain. The CDR3 extends over 16 amino acids. J lost 8 bases, V lost 5 bases, and 14 bases had no gene match. From germline, CDR1 is MDHEN and CDR2 SYDVKM. The data stem from a study of blood T cell repertoires in COVID-19. On the study more broadly: COVID-19 samples from acute and convalescent phases originated in the United States, Italy and Spain. T cells, B-cell-depleted T cells, or PBMCs supplied cDNA or gDNA.

In the original analysis: Using reference gene primer amplification, nucleated cell counts were estimated. Data came from immunoSEQ multiplex PCR; TCRdb stores just in-frame clones and leaves some out. From that table come the V and J calls and clone size; the DNA was used to work out D and trimming. The sample records more than 95,000 clones, around 80% being singletons. The sequenced sample consisted of peripheral blood. The receptor comes from a man in his fifties with acute or convalescent COVID-19. The chain employs TRBV28 and TRBJ2-1; 8 bases are shared with TRBD1. The CDR3 reads CASSPYGQGATDEQFF. The CDR3 DNA is TGTGCCAGCAGTCCCTACGGGCAGGGGGCCACGGATGAGCAGTTCTTC. Supplemented by reference TRBV28 and TRBJ2-1, the full variable domain reads DVKVTQSSRYLVKRTGEKVFLECVQDMDHENMFWYRQDPGLGLRLIYFSYDVKMKEKGDIPEGYSVSREKKERFSLILESASTNQTSMYLCASSPYGQGATDEQFFGPGTRLTVL.